This section outlines one T cell receptor (beta chain) sequence together with its context. This entry belongs to a study of human thymus T cells. Resected material from corrective heart surgery provided the thymus tissue analysed. Trimming took 6 bases from V and 4 from J; bases not matched to a gene: 7. Germline CDR1 MNHNS, CDR2 SASEGT. This CDR3 region has 14 residues. Clones were sequenced by immunoSEQ multiplex PCR, and TCRdb holds only the in-frame ones, with some missing. The sample includes around 130,000 clones, around 94% of them seen just once. Sequencing input: thymus tissue. The clonotype comes from a boy under two years old with a congenital heart defect but otherwise immunologically healthy. This sequence joins TRBV6-1 and TRBJ1-2; 8 nucleotides match TRBD1. The CDR3 reads CASRETGAGYGYTF. CDR3 DNA: TGTGCCAGCAGAGAGACAGGGGCGGGCTATGGCTACACCTTC.